Here is one T cell receptor beta chain with its context. This clonotype was counted only a few times. Its cognate antigen has yet to be identified. Base qualities are missing; no much larger clone stands one base away. The data originate from a study of CD8 T cells in ankylosing spondylitis (TCRdb year 2017). In the study overall: T cell receptor beta repertoires were profiled in healthy donors and ankylosing spondylitis patients so that disease-linked TCR variants could be found. The full study cohort was made up of about 25 ankylosing spondylitis patients and roughly 98 healthy donors. Peripheral blood samples were taken, and synovial fluid was additionally collected from ankylosing spondylitis patients. Results the study describes overall, beyond this receptor: In peripheral blood, the disease-linked clones were found at relatively low frequencies and had a CD8+ phenotype. Some motif variants were previously reported in synovial fluid and blood of reactive arthritis patients, suggesting common disease-initiation mechanisms. Blood from ankylosing spondylitis patients appeared to be characterized by a TCR beta motif made up of seven or eight highly homologous amino acid variants. According to the report, matched synovial fluid samples from ankylosing spondylitis patients were significantly enriched for the disease-linked clones.

These reads were obtained on an Illumina HiSeq 2500. Quantitative 5'-RACE with molecular barcodes was the method used to prepare the TCR beta libraries. On the authors' methods: To identify disease-linked TCR variants, a new computational method was used, one built on a probabilistic model of VDJ rearrangement. TCRdb cleaned the public reads at Q25 with fastp, built clones with MiXCR and kept in-frame beta chains. CDR3 protein sequences are deduplicated, and each keeps its most common genes and DNA. Here the V and J calls rest on TCRdb's processing, not on the authors' analysis. The sample table contains about 500,000 distinct CDR3 sequences; only one count was recorded for approximately 12% of them. The top ten hold over 6.5% of the sample. Trimming at the junction amounts to 1 base on V and 3 bases on J, and the germline ends lie 10 bases apart. From its cysteine to its phenylalanine, the CDR3 spans 14 amino acids. Of the read, only the CDR3 DNA is kept; its 42 bases are in frame from base 1. As encoded in the germline V gene (reference sequence), CDR1 is GTSNPN while CDR2 is SVGIG.

The chain uses TRBV30 and TRBJ1-5; there is no confident call for the D gene. The sequenced sample consisted of blood, either unsorted or a sorted T cell fraction (not recorded which). This sequence was found in a male donor with ankylosing spondylitis. The CDR3 corresponds to CAWSGSALNQPQHF. The sequenced DNA is TGTGCCTGGAGTGGGAGTGCCCTCAATCAGCCCCAGCATTTT.